This TCR beta chain emerged from a study of early T cells in non-severe SARS-CoV-2 infection. The CDR3 spans 15 residues. Deletions cut 4 bases from V and 5 bases from J, with 15 bases between. The germline gives CDR1 SGDLS, CDR2 YYNGEE. Notes on this clonotype: The antigen is undetermined.

Study-level findings and limits: Private and CD4 specificities were missed by VDJdb matching, skewed to anti-spike CD8.

MiXCR, applied by TCRdb to the 5' RACE reads, yields one record per CDR3 protein. This table holds some 100,000 distinct CDR3 sequences, approximately 15% found once. This sequence joins TRBV9 and TRBJ2-2; D perhaps matches TRBD2 (5 bases). The sequence derives from an adult who was a healthcare worker with PCR-confirmed SARS-CoV-2 infection or an uninfected control (not recorded which). The material sequenced was whole blood. As DNA, the CDR3 is TGTGCCAGCAGCCCGGGGTTAATCGGTACCGGGGAGCTGTTTTTT. It is translated as CASSPGLIGTGELFF. Variable domain in full (rest from reference TRBV9 and TRBJ2-2): DSGVTQTPKHLITATGQRVTLRCSPRSGDLSVYWYQQSLDQGLQFLIQYYNGEERAKGNILERFSAQQFPDLHSELNLSSLELGDSALYFCASSPGLIGTGELFFGEGSRLTVL.